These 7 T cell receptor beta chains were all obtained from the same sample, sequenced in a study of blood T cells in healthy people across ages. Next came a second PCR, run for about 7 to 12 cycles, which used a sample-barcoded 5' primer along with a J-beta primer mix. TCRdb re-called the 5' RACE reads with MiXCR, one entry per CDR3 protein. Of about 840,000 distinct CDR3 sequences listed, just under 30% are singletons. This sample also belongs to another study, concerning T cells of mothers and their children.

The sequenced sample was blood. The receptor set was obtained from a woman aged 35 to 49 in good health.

The CDR3 protein is CASSPNRVGSYNEQFF. CDR3 bases: TGTGCCAGCAGCCCGAACAGGGTAGGTTCCTACAATGAGCAGTTCTTC. The chain uses TRBV7-2 and TRBJ2-1, with a weak D call TRBD1 (6 bases). The germline CDR1 and CDR2 sequences are SGHTA and FQGNSA. This CDR3 contains 16 residues. V was pared by 5 bases and J by 1 base, with 15 bases between. Full variable domain (remainder filled in from reference TRBV7-2 and TRBJ2-1): GAGVSQSPSNKVTEKGKDVELRCDPISGHTALYWYRQSLGQGLEFLIYFQGNSAPDKSGLPSDRFSAERTGGSVSTLTIQRTQQEDSAVYLCASSPNRVGSYNEQFFGPGTRLTVL.

The CDR3 coding sequence is TGTGCCAGCAGCTCGGACAGGGGGGGGAATTCACCCCTCCACTTT. As protein: CASSSDRGGNSPLHF. The chain couples TRBV7-2 to TRBJ1-6; 10 nucleotides agree with TRBD1. Germline CDR1 reads SGHTA; CDR2 reads FQGNSA. CDR3 length equals 15 residues. After removal of 4 bases from V and 7 bases from J, the junction contained 4 bases not matched to a gene.

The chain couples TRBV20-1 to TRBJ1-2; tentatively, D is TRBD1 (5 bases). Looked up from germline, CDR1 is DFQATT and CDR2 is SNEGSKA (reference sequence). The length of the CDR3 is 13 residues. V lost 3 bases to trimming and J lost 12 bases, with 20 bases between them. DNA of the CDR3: TGCAGTGCTAGCGAATGGATAGCGCAGGGCCACACCTTC. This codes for CSASEWIAQGHTF.

The CDR3 DNA reads TGCAGTGCTAGAGATTTTTCTGCTTTCCAAGAGACCCAGTACTTC. Its protein product is CSARDFSAFQETQYF. The J gene is TRBJ2-5, the V gene TRBV20-1; D is uncertain. The V end lost 0 bases, the J end lost 1 base, and 12 bases lay between the germline ends. Germline values: CDR1 DFQATT, CDR2 SNEGSKA (reference sequence). The CDR3 length is 15 residues.

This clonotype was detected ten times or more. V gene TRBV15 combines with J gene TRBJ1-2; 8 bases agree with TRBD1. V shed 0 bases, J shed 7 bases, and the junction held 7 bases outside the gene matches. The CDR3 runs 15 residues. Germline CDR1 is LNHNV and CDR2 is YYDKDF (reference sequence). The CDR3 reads CATSRDWAGGSGYTF. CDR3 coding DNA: TGTGCCACCAGCAGAGATTGGGCAGGGGGCTCTGGCTACACCTTC.

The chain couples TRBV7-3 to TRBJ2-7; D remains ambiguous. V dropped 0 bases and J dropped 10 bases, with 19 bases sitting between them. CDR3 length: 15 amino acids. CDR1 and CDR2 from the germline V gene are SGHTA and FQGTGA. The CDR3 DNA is TGTGCCAGCAGCTTAACTCCGGATAGCTATACTGAACAGTACTTC. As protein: CASSLTPDSYTEQYF.

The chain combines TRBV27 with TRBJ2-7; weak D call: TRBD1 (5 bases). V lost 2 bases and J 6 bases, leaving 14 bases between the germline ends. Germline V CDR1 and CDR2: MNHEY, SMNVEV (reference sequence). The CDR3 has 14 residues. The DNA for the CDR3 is TGTGCCAGCAGTTTAAGGCAGGGCTGCGGCGAGCAGTACTTC. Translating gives CASSLRQGCGEQYF.